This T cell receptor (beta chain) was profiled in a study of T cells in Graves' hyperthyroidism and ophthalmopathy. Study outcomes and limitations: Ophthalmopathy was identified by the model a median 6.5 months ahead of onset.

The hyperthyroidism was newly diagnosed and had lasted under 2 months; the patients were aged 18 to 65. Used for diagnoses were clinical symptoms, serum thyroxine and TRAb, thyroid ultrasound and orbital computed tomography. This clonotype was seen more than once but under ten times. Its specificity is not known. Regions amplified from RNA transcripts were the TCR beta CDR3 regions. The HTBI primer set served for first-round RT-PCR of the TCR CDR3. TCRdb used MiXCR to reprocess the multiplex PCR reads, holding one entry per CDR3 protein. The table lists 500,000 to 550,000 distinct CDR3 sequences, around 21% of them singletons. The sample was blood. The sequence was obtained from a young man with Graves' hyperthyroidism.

The CDR3 coding sequence is TGTGCCAGCAGCCAAGCCCACAGGGGCCACCAGCATTTT. Translated, it gives CASSQAHRGHQHF. J is TRBJ1-5 and V is TRBV14, with 7 bases matching TRBD1. This CDR3 is 13 amino acids long. Losses at the gene ends were 1 base for V and 12 bases for J; bases not matched to a gene: 6. Germline V gives CDR1 SGHDN, CDR2 FVKESK.